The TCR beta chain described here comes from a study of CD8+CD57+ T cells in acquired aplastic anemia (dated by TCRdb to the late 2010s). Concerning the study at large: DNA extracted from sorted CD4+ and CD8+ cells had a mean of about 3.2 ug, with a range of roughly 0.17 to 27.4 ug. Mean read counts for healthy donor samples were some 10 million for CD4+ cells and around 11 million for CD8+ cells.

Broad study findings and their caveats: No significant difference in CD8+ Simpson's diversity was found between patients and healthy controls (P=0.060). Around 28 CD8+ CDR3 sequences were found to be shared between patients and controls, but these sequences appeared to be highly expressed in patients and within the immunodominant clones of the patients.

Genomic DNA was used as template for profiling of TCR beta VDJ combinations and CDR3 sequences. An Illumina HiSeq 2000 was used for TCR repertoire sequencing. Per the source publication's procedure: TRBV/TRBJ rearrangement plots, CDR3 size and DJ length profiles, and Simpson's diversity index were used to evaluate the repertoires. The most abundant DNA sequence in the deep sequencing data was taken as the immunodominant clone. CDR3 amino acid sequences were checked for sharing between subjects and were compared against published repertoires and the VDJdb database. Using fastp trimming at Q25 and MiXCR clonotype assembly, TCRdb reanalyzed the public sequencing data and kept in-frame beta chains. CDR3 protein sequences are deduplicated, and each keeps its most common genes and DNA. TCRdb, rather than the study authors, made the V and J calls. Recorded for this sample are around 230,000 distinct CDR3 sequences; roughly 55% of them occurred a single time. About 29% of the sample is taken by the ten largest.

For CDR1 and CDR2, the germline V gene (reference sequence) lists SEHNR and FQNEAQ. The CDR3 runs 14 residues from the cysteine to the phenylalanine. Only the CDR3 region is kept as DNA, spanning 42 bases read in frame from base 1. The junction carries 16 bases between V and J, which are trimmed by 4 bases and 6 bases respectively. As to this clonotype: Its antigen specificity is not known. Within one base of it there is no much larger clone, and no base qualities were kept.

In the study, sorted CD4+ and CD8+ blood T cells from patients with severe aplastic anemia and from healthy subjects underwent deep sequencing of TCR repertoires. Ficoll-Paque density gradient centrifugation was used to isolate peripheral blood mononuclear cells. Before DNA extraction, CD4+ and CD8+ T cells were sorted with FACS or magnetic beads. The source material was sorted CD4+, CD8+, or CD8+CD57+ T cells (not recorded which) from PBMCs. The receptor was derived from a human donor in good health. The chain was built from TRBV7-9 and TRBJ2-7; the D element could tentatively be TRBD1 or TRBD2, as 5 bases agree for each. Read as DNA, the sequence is TGTGCCAGCAGCTCTACCCCGTGGGGGAGCGAGCAGTACTTC. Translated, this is CASSSTPWGSEQYF.